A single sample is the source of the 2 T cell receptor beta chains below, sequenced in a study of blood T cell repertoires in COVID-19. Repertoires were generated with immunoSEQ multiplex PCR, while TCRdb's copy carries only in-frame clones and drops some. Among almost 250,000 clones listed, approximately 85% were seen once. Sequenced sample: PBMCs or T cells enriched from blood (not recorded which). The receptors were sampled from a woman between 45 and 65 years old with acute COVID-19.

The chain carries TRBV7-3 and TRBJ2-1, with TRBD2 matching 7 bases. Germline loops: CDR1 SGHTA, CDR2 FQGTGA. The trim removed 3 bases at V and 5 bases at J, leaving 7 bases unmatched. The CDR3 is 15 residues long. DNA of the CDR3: TGTGCCAGCAGCTTGTCGGGACTAACCAACAATGAGCAGTTCTTC. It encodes CASSLSGLTNNEQFF.

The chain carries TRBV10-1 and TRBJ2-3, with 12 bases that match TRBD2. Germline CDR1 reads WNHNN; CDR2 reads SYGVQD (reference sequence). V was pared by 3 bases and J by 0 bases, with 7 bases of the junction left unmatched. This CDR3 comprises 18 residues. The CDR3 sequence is CASSDRLAGALSTDTQYF. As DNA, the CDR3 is TGCGCCAGCAGTGATCGACTAGCGGGGGCCCTAAGCACAGATACGCAGTATTTT.